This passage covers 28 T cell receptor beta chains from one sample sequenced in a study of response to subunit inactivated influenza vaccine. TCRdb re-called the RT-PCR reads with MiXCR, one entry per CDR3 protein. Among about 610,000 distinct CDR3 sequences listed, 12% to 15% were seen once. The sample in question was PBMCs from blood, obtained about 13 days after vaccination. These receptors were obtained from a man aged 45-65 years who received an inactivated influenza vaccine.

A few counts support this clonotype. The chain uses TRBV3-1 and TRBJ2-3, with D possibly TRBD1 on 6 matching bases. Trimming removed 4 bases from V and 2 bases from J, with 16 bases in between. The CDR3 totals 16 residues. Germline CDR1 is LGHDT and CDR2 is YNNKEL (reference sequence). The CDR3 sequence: CASSRLSGHHTDTQYF. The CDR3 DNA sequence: TGTGCCAGCAGCCGACTCTCGGGACACCACACAGATACGCAGTATTTT.

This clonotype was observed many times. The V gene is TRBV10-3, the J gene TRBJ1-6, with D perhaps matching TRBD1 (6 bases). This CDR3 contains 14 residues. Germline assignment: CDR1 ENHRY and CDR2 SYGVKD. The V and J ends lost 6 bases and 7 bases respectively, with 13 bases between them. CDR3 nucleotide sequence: TGTGCCATCAGGGGGGCAGGGGAGAATTCACCCCTCCACTTT. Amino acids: CAIRGAGENSPLHF.

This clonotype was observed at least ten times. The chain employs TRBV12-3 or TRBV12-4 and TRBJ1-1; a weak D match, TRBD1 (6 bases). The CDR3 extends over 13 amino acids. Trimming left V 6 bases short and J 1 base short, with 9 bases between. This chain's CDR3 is CASRNRENTEAFF. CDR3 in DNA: TGTGCCAGCAGGAACAGGGAGAACACTGAAGCTTTCTTT.

The CDR3 DNA reads TGTGCCAGCAGCCAATCAGTATCCGTACAAGAGACCCAGTACTTC. Its protein is CASSQSVSVQETQYF. This chain joins TRBV4-2 and TRBJ2-5; D not certain. The germline V and J ends were trimmed by 2 bases and 2 bases, with 12 bases remaining between them. From germline, CDR1 is LGHNA and CDR2 YNFKEQ. The CDR3 is 15 amino acids.

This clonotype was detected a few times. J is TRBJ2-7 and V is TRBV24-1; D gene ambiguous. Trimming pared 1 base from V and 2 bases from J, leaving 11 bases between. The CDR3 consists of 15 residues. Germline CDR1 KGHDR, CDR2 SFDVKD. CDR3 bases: TGTGCCACCAGTGATTTCCCGCGCGGCACCTACGAGCAGTACTTC. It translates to CATSDFPRGTYEQYF.

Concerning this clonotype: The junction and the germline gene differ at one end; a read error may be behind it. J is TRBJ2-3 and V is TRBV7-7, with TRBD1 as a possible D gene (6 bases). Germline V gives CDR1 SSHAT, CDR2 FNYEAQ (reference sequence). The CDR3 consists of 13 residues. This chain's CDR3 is CASSPTRGNTQYF. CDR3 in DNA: TGTGCTAGCAGCCCTACCAGGGGCAATACGCAGTATTTT.

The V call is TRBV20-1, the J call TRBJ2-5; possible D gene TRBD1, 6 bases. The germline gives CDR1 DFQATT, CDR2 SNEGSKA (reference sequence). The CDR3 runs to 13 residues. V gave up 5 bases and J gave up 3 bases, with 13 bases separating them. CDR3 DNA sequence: TGCAGTGCTTACGGGACACCAGAAGAGACCCAGTACTTC. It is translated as CSAYGTPEETQYF.

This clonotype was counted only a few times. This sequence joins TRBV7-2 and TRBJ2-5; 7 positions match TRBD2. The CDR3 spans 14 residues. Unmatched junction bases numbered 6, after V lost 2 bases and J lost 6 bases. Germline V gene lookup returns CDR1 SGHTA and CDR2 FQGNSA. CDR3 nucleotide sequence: TGTGCCAGCAGCTTAAGTACGGGGACTAAGACCCAGTACTTC. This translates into CASSLSTGTKTQYF.

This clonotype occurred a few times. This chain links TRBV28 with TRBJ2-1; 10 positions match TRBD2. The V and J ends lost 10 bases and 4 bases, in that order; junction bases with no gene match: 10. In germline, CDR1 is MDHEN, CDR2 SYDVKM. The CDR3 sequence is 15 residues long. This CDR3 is CATRKREGLYNEQFF. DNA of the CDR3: TGTGCCACTCGAAAGCGGGAGGGCTTGTACAATGAGCAGTTCTTC.

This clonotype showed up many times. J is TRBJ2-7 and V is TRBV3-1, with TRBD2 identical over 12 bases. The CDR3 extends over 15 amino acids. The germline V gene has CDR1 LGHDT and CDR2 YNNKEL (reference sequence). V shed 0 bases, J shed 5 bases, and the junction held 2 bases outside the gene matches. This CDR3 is CASSQERLAGDEQYF. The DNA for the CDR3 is TGTGCCAGCAGCCAAGAGCGACTAGCGGGAGACGAGCAGTACTTC.

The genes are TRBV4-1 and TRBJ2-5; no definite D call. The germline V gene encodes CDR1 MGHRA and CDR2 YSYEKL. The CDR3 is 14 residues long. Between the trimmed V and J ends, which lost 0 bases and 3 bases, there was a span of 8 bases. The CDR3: CASSQDGQEETQYF. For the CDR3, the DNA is TGCGCCAGCAGCCAAGATGGGCAGGAAGAGACCCAGTACTTC.

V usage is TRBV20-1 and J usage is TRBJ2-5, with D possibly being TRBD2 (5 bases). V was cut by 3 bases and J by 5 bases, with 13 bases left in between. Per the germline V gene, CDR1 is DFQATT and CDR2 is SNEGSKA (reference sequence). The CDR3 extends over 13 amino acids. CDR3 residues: CSASYGMGETQYF. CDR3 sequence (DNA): TGCAGTGCTAGCTACGGGATGGGTGAGACCCAGTACTTC.

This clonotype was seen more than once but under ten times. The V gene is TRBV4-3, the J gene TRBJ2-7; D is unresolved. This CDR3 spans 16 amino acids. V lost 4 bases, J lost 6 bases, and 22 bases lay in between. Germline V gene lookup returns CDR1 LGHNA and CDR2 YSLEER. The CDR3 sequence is CASSLISWALLTEQYF. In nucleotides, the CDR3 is TGCGCCAGCAGCCTGATTAGTTGGGCCCTTTTGACCGAGCAGTACTTC.

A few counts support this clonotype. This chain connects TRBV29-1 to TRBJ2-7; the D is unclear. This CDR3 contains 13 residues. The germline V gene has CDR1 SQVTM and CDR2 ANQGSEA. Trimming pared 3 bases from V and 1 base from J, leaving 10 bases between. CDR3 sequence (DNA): TGCAGCGTTGAGGGCACTGCTTCCTACGAGCAGTACTTC. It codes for CSVEGTASYEQYF.

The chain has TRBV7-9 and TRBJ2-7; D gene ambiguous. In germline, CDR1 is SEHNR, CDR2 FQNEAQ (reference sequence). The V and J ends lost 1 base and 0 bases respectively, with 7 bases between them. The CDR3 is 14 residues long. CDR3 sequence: CASSLEGNSYEQYF. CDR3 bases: TGTGCCAGCAGCTTAGAGGGCAACTCCTACGAGCAGTACTTC.

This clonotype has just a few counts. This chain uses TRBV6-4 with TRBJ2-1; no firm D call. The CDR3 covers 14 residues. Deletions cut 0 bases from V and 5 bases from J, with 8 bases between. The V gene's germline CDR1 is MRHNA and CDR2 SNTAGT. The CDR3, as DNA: TGTGCCAGCAGTGACTCGTCCGGAAACAATGAGCAGTTCTTC. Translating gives CASSDSSGNNEQFF.

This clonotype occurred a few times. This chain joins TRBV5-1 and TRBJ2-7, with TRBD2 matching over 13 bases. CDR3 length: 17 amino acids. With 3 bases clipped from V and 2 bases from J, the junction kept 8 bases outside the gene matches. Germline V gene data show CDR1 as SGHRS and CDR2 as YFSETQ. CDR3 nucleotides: TGCGCCAGCAGCTCGGGGACTAGCGGGGCAAGCGCCTACGAGCAGTACTTC. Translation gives CASSSGTSGASAYEQYF.

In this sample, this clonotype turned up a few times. CDR3 loop: CASGSTTSHEQYF. CDR3 nucleotides: TGTGCCAGCGGGTCTACTACGTCGCACGAGCAGTACTTC. This sequence joins TRBV12-3 or TRBV12-4 and TRBJ2-7, with no clear D. The V end lost 8 bases, the J end lost 5 bases, and 16 bases lay between the germline ends. The CDR3 has 13 amino acids.

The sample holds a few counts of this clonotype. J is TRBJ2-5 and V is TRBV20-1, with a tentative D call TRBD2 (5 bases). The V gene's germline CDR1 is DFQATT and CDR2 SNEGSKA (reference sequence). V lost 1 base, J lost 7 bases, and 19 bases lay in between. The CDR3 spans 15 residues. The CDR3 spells CSARGGSEKVGTQYF. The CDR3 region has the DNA TGCAGTGCTAGAGGAGGGAGCGAAAAAGTGGGGACCCAGTACTTC.

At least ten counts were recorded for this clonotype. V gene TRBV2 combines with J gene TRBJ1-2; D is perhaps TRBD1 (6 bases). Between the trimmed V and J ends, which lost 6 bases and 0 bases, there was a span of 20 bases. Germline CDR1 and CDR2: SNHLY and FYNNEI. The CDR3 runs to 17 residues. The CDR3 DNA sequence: TGTGCCAGCAGCGAGCAGGCGGGGGGCCTACCTAACTATGGCTACACCTTC. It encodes CASSEQAGGLPNYGYTF.

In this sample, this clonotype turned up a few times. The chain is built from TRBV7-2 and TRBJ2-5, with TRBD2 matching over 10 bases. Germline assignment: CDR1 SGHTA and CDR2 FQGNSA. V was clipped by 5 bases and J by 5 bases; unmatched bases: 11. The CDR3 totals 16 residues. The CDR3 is CASSLTPGLATETQYF. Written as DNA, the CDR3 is TGTGCCAGCAGCCTAACCCCGGGACTAGCGACCGAGACCCAGTACTTC.

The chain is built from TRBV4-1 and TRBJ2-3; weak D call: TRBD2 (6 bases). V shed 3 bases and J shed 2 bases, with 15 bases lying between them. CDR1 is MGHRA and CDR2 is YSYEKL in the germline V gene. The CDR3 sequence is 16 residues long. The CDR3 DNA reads TGCGCCAGCAGCCAGTACCGGGACTCCTACACAGATACGCAGTATTTT. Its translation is CASSQYRDSYTDTQYF.

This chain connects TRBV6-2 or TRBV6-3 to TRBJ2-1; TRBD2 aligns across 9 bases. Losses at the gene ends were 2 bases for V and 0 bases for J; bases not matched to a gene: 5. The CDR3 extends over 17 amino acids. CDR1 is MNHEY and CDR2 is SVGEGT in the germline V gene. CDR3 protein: CASSYQGLASSYNEQFF. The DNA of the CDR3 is TGTGCCAGCAGTTACCAGGGACTAGCTAGCTCCTACAATGAGCAGTTCTTC.

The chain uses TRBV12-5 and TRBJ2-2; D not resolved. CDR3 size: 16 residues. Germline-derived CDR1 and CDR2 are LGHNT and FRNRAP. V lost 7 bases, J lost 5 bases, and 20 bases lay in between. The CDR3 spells CASASEKGLYTGELFF. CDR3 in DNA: TGTGCTAGTGCCTCTGAGAAAGGATTGTATACCGGGGAGCTGTTTTTT.

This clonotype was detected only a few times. The DNA of the CDR3 is TGTGCCACCAGCAGAGATCGAGGGTTGGGACAGCAAGAGACCCAGTTCTTC. Its protein product is CATSRDRGLGQQETQFF. The V gene is TRBV15, the J gene TRBJ2-5; 7 bases align to TRBD1. Near its end, the DNA agrees better with TRBJ2-1, so the J call may be wrong. CDR3 length: 17 residues. Per the germline V gene, CDR1 is LNHNV and CDR2 is YYDKDF (reference sequence).

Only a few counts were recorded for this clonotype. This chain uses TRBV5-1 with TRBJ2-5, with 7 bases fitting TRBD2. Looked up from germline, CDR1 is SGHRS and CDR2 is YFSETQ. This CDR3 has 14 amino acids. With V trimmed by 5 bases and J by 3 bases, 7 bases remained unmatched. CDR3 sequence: CASSYGGTKETQYF. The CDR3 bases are TGCGCCAGCAGTTACGGGGGGACCAAAGAGACCCAGTACTTC.

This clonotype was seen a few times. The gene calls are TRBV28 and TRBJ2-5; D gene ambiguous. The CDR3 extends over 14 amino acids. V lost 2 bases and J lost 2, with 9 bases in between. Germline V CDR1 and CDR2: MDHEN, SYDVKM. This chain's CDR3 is CASSLLAPQETQYF. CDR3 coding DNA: TGTGCCAGCAGTTTACTGGCCCCGCAAGAGACCCAGTACTTC. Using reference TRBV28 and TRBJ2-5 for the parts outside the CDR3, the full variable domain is DVKVTQSSRYLVKRTGEKVFLECVQDMDHENMFWYRQDPGLGLRLIYFSYDVKMKEKGDIPEGYSVSREKKERFSLILESASTNQTSMYLCASSLLAPQETQYFGPGTRLLVL.

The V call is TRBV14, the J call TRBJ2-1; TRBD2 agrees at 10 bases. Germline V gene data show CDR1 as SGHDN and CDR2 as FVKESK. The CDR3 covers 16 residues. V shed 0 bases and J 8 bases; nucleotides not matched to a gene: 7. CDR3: CASSQEGLAGEDEQFF. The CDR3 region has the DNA TGTGCCAGCAGCCAAGAGGGCCTAGCGGGAGAGGATGAGCAGTTCTTC.